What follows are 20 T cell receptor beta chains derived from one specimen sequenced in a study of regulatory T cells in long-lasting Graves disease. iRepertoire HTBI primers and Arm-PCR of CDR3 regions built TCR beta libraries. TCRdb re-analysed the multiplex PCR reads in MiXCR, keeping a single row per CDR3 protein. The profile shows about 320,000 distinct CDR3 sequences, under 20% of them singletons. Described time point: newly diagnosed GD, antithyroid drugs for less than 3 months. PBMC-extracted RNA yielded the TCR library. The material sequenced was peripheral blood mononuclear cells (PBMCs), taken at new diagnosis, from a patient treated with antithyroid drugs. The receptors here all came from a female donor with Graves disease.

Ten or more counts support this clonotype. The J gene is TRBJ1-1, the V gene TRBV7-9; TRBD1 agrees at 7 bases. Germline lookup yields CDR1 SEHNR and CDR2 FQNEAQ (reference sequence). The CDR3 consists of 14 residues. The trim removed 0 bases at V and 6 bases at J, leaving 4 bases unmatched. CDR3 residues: CASSLATGRAEAFF. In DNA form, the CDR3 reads TGTGCCAGCAGCTTAGCGACAGGGAGGGCTGAAGCTTTCTTT.

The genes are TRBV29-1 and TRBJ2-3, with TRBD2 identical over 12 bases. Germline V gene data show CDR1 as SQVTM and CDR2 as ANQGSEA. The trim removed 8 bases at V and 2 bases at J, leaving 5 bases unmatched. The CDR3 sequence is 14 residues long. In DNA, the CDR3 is TGCAGCTCCGGACTAGCGGGGATCACAGATACGCAGTATTTT. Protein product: CSSGLAGITDTQYF.

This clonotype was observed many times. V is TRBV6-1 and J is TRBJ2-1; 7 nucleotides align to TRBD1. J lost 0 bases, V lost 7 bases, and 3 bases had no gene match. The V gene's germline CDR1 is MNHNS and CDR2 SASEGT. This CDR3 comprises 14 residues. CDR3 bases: TGTGCCAGCACCCGACAGGGCTCCTACAATGAGCAGTTCTTC. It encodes CASTRQGSYNEQFF.

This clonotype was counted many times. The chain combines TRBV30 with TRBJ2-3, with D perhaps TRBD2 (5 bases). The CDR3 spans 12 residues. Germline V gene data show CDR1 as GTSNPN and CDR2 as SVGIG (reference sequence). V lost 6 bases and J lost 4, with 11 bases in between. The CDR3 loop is CACLAVADTQYF. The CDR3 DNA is TGTGCCTGCCTAGCTGTGGCAGATACGCAGTATTTT.

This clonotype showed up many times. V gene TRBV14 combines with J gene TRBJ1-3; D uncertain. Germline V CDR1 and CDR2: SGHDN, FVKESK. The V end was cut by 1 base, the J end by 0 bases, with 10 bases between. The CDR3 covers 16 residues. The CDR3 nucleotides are TGTGCCAGCAGCCAAGTGGTCGGGAGCTCTGGAAACACCATATATTTT. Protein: CASSQVVGSSGNTIYF.

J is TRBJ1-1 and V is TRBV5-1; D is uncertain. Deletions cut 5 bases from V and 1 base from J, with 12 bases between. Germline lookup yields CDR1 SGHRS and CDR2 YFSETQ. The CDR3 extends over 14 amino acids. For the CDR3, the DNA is TGCGCCAGCAGTCAAGTGAATTGGAACACTGAAGCTTTCTTT. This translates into CASSQVNWNTEAFF.

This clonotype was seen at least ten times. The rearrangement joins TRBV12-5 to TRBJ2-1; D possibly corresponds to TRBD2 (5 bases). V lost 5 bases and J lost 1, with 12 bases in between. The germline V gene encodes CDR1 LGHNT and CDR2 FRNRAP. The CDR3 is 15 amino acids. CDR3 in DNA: TGTGCTAGTGGTGACCATGGCGGGTCCTACAATGAGCAGTTCTTC. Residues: CASGDHGGSYNEQFF.

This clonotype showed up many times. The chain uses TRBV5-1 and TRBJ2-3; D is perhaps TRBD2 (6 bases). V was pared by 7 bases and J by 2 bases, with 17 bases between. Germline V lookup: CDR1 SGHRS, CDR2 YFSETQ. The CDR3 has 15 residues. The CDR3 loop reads CASGISGDHTDTQYF. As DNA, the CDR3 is TGCGCCAGCGGGATTAGCGGAGACCACACAGATACGCAGTATTTT.

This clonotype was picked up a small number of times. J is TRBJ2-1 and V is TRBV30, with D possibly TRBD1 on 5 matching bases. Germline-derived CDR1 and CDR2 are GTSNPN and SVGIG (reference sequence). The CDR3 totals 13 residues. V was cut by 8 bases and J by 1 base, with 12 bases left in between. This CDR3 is CAQARESYNEQFF. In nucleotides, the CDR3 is TGTGCCCAAGCCAGGGAATCCTACAATGAGCAGTTCTTC.

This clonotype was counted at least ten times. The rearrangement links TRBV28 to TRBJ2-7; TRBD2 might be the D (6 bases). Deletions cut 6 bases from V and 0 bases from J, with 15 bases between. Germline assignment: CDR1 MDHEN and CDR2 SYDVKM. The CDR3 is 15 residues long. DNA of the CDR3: TGTGCCAGCAGGGGATCCGGGACTGGCTCCTACGAGCAGTACTTC. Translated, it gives CASRGSGTGSYEQYF.

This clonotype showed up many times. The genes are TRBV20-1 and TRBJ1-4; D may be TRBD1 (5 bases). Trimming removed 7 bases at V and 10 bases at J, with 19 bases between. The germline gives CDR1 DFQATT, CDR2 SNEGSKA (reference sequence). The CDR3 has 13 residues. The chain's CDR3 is CSVSDGGVGKLFF. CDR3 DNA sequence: TGCAGTGTTTCCGACGGGGGGGTGGGAAAACTGTTTTTT.

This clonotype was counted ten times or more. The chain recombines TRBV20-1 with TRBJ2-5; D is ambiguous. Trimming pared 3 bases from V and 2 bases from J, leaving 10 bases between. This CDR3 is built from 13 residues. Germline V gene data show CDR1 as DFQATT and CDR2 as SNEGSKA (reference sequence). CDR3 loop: CSASAGGQETQYF. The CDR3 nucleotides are TGCAGTGCTAGCGCTGGTGGGCAAGAGACCCAGTACTTC.

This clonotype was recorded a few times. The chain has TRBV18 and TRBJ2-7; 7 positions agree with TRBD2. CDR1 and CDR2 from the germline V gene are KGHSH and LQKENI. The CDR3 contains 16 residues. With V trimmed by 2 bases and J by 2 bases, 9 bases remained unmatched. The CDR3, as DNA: TGTGCCAGCTCACCAATAAGGGCTAGCGGTGCCTACGAGCAGTACTTC. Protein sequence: CASSPIRASGAYEQYF.

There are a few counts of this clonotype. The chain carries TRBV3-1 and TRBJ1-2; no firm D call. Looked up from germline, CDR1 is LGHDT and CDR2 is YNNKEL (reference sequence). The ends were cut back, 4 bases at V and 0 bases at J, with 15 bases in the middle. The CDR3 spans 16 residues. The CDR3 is CASSPGSPRANYGYTF. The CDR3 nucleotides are TGTGCCAGCAGCCCTGGGAGCCCTAGAGCTAACTATGGCTACACCTTC. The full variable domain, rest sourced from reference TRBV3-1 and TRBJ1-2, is DTAVSQTPKYLVTQMGNDKSIKCEQNLGHDTMYWYKQDSKKFLKIMFSYNNKELIINETVPNRFSPKSPDKAHLNLHINSLELGDSAVYFCASSPGSPRANYGYTFGSGTRLTVV.

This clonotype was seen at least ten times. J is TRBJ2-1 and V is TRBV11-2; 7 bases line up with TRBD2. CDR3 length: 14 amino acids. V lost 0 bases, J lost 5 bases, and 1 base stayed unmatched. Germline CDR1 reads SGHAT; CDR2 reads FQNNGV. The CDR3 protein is CASSLESGNNEQFF. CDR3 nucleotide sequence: TGTGCCAGCAGCTTAGAAAGCGGGAACAATGAGCAGTTCTTC.

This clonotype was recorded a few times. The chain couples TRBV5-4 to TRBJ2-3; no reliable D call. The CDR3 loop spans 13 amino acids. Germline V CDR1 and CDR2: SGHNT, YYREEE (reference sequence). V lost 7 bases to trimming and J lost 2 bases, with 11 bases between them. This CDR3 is CASRGDHTDTQYF. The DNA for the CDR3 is TGTGCCAGCCGCGGAGACCACACAGATACGCAGTATTTT.

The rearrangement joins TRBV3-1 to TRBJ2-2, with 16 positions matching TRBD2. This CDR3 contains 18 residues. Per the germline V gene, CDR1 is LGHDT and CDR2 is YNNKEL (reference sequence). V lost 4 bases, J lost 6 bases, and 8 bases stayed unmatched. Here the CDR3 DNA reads TGTGCCAGCAGCCCGGGACTAGCGGGAGGGCCTTACGCCGGGGAGCTGTTTTTT. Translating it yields CASSPGLAGGPYAGELFF.

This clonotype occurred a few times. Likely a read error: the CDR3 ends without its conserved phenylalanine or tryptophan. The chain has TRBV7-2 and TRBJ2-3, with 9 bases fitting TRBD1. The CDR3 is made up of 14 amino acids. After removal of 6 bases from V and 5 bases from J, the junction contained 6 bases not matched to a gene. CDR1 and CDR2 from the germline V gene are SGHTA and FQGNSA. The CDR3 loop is CASSIQGAGDTQYL. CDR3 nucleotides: TGTGCCAGCAGTATACAGGGGGCAGGAGATACGCAGTATCTT.

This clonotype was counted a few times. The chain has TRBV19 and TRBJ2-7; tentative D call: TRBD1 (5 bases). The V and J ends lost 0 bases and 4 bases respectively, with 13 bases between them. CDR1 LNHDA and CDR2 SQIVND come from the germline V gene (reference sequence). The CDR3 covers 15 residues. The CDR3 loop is CASSIDVQAEYEQYF. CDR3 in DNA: TGTGCCAGTAGTATAGATGTACAGGCCGAATACGAGCAGTACTTC.

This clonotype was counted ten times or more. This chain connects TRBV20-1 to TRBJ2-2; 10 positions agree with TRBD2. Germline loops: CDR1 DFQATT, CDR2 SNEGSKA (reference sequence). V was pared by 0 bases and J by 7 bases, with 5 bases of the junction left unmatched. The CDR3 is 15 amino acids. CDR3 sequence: CSAREGSGRFGELFF. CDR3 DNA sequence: TGCAGTGCTAGAGAGGGTAGCGGGAGGTTCGGGGAGCTGTTTTTT.